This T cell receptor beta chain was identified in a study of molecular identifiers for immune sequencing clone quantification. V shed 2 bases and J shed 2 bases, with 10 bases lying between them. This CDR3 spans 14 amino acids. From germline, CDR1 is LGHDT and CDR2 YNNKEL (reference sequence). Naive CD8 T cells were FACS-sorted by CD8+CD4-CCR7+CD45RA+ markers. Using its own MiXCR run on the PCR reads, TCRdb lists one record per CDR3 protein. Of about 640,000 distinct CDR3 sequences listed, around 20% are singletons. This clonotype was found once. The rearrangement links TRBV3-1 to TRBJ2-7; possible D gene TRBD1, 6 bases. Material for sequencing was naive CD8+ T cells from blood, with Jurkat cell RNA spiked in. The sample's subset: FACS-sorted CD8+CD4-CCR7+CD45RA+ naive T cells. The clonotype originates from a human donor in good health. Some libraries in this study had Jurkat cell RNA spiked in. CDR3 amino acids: CASSQWDTPYEQYF. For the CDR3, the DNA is TGTGCCAGCAGCCAATGGGACACCCCCTACGAGCAGTACTTC.